What follows describes a single T cell receptor (beta chain). These data belong to a study of blood T cell repertoires in COVID-19. Germline V gene data show CDR1 as ENHRY and CDR2 as SYGVKD. Germline trimming cut 6 bases from V and 6 bases from J; bases unmatched to any gene: 5. The CDR3 spans 13 residues. In the source study's methods: Reference gene primer amplification gave estimated nucleated cell counts. Using immunoSEQ multiplex PCR, the repertoire was profiled, and TCRdb retains in-frame clones only, with some absent. V and J calls and clone size are given by that table; D and trimming were obtained from the DNA. The table has about 130,000 clones, 80% to 90% seen once.

V gene TRBV10-3 combines with J gene TRBJ1-1, with TRBD1 matching over 9 bases. The sequence was obtained from a man aged 55 to 70 with active or convalescent COVID-19. Source material: peripheral blood. CDR3 in amino acids: CAISKGQGPEAFF. The DNA of the CDR3 is TGTGCCATCAGCAAAGGACAGGGGCCTGAAGCTTTCTTT.